One sample yielded the 8 T cell receptor beta chains listed below, sequenced in a study of response to subunit inactivated influenza vaccine. Each CDR3 protein gets one entry after TCRdb re-called the RT-PCR reads with MiXCR. The sample records about 480,000 distinct CDR3 sequences, 25% being singletons. The specimen comprised CD4+ T cells sorted from PBMCs, sampled 5 days after vaccination. Source of these receptors: a man between 50 and 59 years old who received an inactivated influenza vaccine.

The chain uses TRBV12-3 or TRBV12-4 and TRBJ1-5, with D unresolved. V lost 1 base to trimming and J lost 1 base, with 5 bases between them. The CDR3 contains 14 residues. The CDR3 region is CASSLVASNQPQHF. The CDR3 DNA follows: TGTGCCAGCAGTTTAGTAGCCAGCAATCAGCCCCAGCATTTT.

This clonotype occurred a few times. The V gene is TRBV7-9, the J gene TRBJ2-4; D is unclear. The germline V and J ends were trimmed by 5 bases and 0 bases, with 14 bases remaining between them. Germline lookup yields CDR1 SEHNR and CDR2 FQNEAQ (reference sequence). The CDR3 runs to 16 residues. In DNA form, the CDR3 reads TGTGCCAGCAGCCACAACGGCATACTAGCCAAAAACATTCAGTACTTC. The encoded protein is CASSHNGILAKNIQYF.

This chain joins TRBV20-1 and TRBJ2-5; 8 positions match TRBD1. J lost 5 bases, V lost 0 bases, and 5 bases had no gene match. In germline, CDR1 is DFQATT, CDR2 SNEGSKA (reference sequence). The CDR3 loop spans 14 amino acids. CDR3: CSARDQGAWETQYF. The CDR3 coding sequence is TGCAGTGCTAGAGATCAGGGGGCTTGGGAGACCCAGTACTTC.

The genes are TRBV4-1 and TRBJ2-7; 7 bases are shared with TRBD1. This CDR3 comprises 15 residues. The trim removed 3 bases at V and 5 bases at J, leaving 10 bases unmatched. The germline V gene has CDR1 MGHRA and CDR2 YSYEKL. The DNA of the CDR3 is TGCGCCAGCAGCCACTTATTCAGGGGGACCCACGAGCAGTACTTC. Amino acids: CASSHLFRGTHEQYF.

This clonotype was counted a few times. This chain joins TRBV6-2 or TRBV6-3 and TRBJ2-6; D might be TRBD1 (7 bases). Germline V gene sequence: CDR1 MNHEY, CDR2 SVGEGT. The CDR3 runs to 15 residues. Between the trimmed V and J ends, which lost 8 bases and 2 bases, there was a span of 13 bases. The CDR3 region has the DNA TGTGCCAGCGTCGACAGGGAGGCTGGGGCCAACGTCCTGACTTTC. Its protein is CASVDREAGANVLTF.

This clonotype has only a few counts. The chain carries TRBV2 and TRBJ1-4; TRBD1 agrees at 7 bases. V lost 4 bases and J lost 7; bases outside the gene matches: 9. Germline assignment: CDR1 SNHLY and CDR2 FYNNEI. The CDR3 length is 15 residues. DNA for the CDR3: TGTGCCAGCAGTGCGACCGGGACAGTTCGTGAAAAACTGTTTTTT. This translates into CASSATGTVREKLFF.

CDR3 nucleotides: TGCAGTGTCCCGGGACAGGTTAATGAAAAACTGTTTTTT. Translation gives CSVPGQVNEKLFF. The genes are TRBV20-1 and TRBJ1-4; TRBD1 matches 8 bases. Losses at the gene ends were 7 bases for V and 4 bases for J; bases not matched to a gene: 5. CDR1 and CDR2 from the germline V gene are DFQATT and SNEGSKA (reference sequence). The CDR3 loop spans 13 amino acids.

V is TRBV10-3 and J is TRBJ2-1; 13 bases align to TRBD2. The V gene end was trimmed by 6 bases and the J gene end by 6 bases; junction bases not matched to a gene: 11. There are 17 residues in the CDR3. The germline CDR1 and CDR2 sequences are ENHRY and SYGVKD. CDR3 sequence: CAISRPPGLAGFNEQFF. The CDR3 coding sequence is TGTGCCATCAGCCGACCCCCGGGACTAGCGGGATTCAATGAGCAGTTCTTC.